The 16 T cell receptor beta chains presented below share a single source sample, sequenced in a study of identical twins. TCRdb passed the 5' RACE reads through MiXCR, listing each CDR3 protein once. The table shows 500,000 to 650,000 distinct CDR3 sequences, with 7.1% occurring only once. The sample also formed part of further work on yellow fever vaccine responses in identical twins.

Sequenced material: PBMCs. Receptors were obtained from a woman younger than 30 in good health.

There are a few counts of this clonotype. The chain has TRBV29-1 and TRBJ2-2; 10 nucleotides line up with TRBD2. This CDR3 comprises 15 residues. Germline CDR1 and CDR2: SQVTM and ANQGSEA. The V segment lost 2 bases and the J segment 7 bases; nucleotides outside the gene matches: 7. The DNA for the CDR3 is TGCAGCGTTGAAATATCTAGCGGGAGTGGCGGGGAGCTGTTTTTT. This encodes CSVEISSGSGGELFF.

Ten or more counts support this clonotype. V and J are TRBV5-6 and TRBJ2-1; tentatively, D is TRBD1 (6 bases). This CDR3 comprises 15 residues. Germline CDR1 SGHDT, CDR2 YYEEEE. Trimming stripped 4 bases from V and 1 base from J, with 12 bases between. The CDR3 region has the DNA TGTGCCAGCAGCCTAGGGACATTGTCCTACAATGAGCAGTTCTTC. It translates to CASSLGTLSYNEQFF.

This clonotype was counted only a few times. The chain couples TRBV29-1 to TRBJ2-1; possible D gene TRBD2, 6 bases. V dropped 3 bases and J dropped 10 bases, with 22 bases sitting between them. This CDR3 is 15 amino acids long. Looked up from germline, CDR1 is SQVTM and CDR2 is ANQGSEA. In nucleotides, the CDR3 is TGCAGCGTTGACGGGGCGGGGTGGCCCCTAGAGGAGCAGTTCTTC. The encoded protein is CSVDGAGWPLEEQFF.

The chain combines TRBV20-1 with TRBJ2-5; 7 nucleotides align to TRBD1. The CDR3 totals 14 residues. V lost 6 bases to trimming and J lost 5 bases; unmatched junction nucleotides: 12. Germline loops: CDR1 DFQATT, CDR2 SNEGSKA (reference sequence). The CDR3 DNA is TGCAGTGCAGTCCCTCCAGGGGGAGTGGAGACCCAGTACTTC. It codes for CSAVPPGGVETQYF.

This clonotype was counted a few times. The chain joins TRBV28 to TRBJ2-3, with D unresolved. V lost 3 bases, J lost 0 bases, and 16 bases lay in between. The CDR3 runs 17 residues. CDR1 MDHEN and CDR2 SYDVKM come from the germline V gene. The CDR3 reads CASSFPRQSPSTDTQYF. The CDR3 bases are TGTGCCAGCAGTTTCCCCCGGCAATCGCCTAGCACAGATACGCAGTATTTT.

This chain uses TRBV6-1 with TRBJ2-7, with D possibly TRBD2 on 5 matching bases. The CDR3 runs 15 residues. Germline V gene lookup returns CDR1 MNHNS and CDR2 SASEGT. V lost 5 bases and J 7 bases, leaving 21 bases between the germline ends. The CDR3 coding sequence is TGTGCCAGCAGTCCTCGCGGTCTCGGGGTTAAGGAGCAGTACTTC. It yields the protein CASSPRGLGVKEQYF.

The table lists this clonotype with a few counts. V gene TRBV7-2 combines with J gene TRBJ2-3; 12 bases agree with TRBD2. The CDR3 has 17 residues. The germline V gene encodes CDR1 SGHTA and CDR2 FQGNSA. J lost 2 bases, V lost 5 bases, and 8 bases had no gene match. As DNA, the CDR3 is TGTGCCAGCAGCCCGAGGGGACTAGCGGGTATCACAGATACGCAGTATTTT. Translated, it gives CASSPRGLAGITDTQYF.

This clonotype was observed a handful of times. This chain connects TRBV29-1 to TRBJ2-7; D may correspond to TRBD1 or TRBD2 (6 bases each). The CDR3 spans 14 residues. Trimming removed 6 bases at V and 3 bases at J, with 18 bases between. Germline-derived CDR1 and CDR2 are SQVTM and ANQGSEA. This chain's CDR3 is CSVGGGGTNYEQYF. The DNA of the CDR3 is TGCAGCGTAGGAGGGGGAGGAACCAACTACGAGCAGTACTTC.

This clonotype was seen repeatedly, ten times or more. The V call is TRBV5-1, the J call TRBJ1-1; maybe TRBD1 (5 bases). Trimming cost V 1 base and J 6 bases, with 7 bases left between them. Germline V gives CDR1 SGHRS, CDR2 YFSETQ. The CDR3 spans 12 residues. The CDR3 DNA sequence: TGCGCCAGCAGCTTGCAGGGATCTGAAGCTTTCTTT. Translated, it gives CASSLQGSEAFF.

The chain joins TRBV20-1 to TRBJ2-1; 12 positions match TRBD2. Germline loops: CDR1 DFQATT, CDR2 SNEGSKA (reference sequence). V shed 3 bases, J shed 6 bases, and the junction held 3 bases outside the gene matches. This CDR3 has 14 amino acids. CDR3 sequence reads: CSASGLAGINEQFF. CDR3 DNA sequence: TGCAGTGCTAGCGGACTAGCGGGGATCAATGAGCAGTTCTTC.

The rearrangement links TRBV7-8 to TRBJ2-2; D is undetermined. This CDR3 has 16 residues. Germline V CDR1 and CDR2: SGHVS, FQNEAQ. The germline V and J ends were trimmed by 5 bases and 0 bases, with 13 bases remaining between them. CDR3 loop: CASSPRGGTNTGELFF. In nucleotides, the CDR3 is TGTGCCAGCAGCCCCCGTGGCGGAACGAACACCGGGGAGCTGTTTTTT. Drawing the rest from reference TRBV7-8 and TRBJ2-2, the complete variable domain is GAGVSQSPRYKVAKRGQDVALRCDPISGHVSLFWYQQALGQGPEFLTYFQNEAQLDKSGLPSDRFFAERPEGSVSTLKIQRTQQEDSAVYLCASSPRGGTNTGELFFGEGSRLTVL.

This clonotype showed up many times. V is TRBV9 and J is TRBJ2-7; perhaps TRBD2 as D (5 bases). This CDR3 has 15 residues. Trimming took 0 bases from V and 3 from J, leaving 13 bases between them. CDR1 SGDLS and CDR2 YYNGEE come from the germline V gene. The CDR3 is CASSVATGNYYEQYF. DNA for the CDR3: TGTGCCAGCAGCGTAGCTACGGGGAACTACTACGAGCAGTACTTC. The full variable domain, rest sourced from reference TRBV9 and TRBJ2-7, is DSGVTQTPKHLITATGQRVTLRCSPRSGDLSVYWYQQSLDQGLQFLIQYYNGEERAKGNILERFSAQQFPDLHSELNLSSLELGDSALYFCASSVATGNYYEQYFGPGTRLTVT.

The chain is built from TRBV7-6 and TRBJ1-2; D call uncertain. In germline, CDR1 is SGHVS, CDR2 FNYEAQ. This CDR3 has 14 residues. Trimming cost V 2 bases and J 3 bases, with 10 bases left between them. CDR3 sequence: CASSLSSSDYGYTF. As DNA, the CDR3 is TGTGCCAGCAGCTTATCCTCGAGTGACTATGGCTACACCTTC.

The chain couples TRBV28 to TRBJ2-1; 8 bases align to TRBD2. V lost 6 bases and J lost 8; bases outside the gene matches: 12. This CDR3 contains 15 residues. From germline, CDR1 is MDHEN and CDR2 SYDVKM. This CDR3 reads CASRTRGLALDEQFF. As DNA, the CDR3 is TGTGCCAGCAGGACCCGAGGACTAGCTTTAGATGAGCAGTTCTTC.

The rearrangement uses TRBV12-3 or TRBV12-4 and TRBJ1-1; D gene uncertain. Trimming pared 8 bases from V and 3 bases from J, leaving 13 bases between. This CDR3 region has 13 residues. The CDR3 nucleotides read TGTGCCAGCGAGATTGGGCAGGACACTGAAGCTTTCTTT. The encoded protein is CASEIGQDTEAFF.

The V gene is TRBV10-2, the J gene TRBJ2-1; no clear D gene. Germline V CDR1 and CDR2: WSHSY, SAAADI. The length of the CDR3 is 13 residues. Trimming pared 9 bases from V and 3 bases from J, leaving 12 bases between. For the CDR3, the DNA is TGCGCCAGTTTCAGCGCCTACTACAATGAGCAGTTCTTC. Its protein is CASFSAYYNEQFF.